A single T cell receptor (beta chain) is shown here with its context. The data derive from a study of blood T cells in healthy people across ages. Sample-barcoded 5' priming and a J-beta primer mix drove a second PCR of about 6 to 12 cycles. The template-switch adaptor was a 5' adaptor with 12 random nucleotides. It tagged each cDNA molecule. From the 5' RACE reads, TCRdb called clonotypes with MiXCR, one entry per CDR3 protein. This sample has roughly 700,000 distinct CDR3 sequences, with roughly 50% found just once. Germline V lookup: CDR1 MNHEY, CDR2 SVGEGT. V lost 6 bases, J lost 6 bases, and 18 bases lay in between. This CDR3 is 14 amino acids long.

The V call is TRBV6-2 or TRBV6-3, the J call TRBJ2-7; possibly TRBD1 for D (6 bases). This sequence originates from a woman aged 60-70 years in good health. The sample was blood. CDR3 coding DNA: TGTGCCAGCAGCTACCGCACAGGGCTGGGCGAGCAGTACTTC. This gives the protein CASSYRTGLGEQYF.